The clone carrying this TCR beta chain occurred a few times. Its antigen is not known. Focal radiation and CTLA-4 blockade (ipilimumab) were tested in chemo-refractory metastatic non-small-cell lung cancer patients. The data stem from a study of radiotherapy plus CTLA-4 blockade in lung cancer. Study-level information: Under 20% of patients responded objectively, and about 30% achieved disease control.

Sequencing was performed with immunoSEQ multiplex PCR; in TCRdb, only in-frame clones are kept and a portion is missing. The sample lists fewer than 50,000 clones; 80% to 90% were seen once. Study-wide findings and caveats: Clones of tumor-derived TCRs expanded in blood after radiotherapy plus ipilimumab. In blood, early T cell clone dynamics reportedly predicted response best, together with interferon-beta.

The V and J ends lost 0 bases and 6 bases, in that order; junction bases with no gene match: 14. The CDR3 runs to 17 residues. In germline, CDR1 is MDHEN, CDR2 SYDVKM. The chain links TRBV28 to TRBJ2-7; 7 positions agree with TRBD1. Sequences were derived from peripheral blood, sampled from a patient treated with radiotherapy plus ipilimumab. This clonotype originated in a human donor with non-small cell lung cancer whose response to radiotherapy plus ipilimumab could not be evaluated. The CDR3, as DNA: TGTGCCAGCAGTTTATGGCCCCCCGGGACAGCGGATAGCGAGCAGTACTTC. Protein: CASSLWPPGTADSEQYF.